The 5 T cell receptor beta chains reported below all come from one sample, sequenced in a study of cytomegalovirus exposure and HLA in healthy donors. 60 Vbeta and 13 Jbeta primers were used in PCR. Sequencing used immunoSEQ multiplex PCR; TCRdb keeps in-frame clones, though not all of them. The profile shows fewer than 250,000 clones, roughly 75% of them singletons. Sequencing input: PBMCs. These receptors originate from a young woman in good health and CMV-seronegative.

Turning to this clone: The sample contains more than one DNA sequence encoding this CDR3. This rearrangement joins TRBV2 to TRBJ2-3; 12 nucleotides agree with TRBD2. V lost 7 bases, J lost 6 bases, and 14 bases stayed unmatched. This CDR3 comprises 17 residues. Per germline, CDR1 SNHLY and CDR2 FYNNEI. CDR3 residues: CASTGGTSGPRGDTQYF. In DNA, the CDR3 is TGTGCCAGCACCGGGGGGACTAGCGGGCCTCGGGGGGATACGCAGTATTTT.

The V gene is TRBV25-1, the J gene TRBJ1-3, with 7 bases matching TRBD1. V was pared by 3 bases and J by 12 bases, with 11 bases of the junction left unmatched. CDR3 length equals 14 residues. CDR1 and CDR2 from the germline V gene are MGHDK and SYGVNS. The CDR3 loop is CASSDPRDSWRIYF. The CDR3 region has the DNA TGTGCCAGCAGTGATCCCCGGGACAGTTGGCGCATATATTTT.

The V call is TRBV4-1, the J call TRBJ1-4, with a tentative D call TRBD1 (6 bases). Per the germline V gene, CDR1 is MGHRA and CDR2 is YSYEKL. The V end lost 4 bases, the J end lost 4 bases, and 19 bases lay between the germline ends. The CDR3 spans 17 residues. This CDR3 reads CASSRAGPGHDNEKLFF. CDR3 sequence (DNA): TGCGCCAGCAGCCGAGCCGGGCCGGGACACGATAATGAAAAACTGTTTTTT.

With respect to this clone: The missing conserved phenylalanine or tryptophan at the end of this CDR3 makes a read error likely. The rearrangement uses TRBV6-1 and TRBJ1-1; 8 bases match TRBD1. Germline V gene data show CDR1 as MNHNS and CDR2 as SASEGT. The CDR3 contains 15 residues. After removal of 9 bases from V and 4 bases from J, the junction contained 13 bases not matched to a gene. CDR3 sequence: CASPGQASSGTEAFL. CDR3 DNA sequence: TGTGCCAGTCCGGGACAGGCTAGCTCGGGCACTGAAGCTTTCCTT.

J is TRBJ1-6 and V is TRBV19; D perhaps matches TRBD1 (5 bases). CDR3 size: 16 residues. Germline V gives CDR1 LNHDA, CDR2 SQIVND (reference sequence). V gave up 3 bases and J gave up 12 bases, with 21 bases separating them. The DNA for the CDR3 is TGTGCCAGTAGTATTGCTGGGGCAGGACCCCGAGGACCCCTCCACTTT. Protein sequence: CASSIAGAGPRGPLHF.